This TCR beta chain originates from a study of PD-L1 blockade in urothelial cancer. Time point reported: pretreatment peripheral blood. Each patient gave between 1 and 8 samples, pretreatment and on-treatment. In this sample, this clone turned up once. Deletions cut 3 bases from V and 1 base from J, with 13 bases between. Germline CDR1 is MDHEN and CDR2 is SYDVKM. The CDR3 extends over 15 amino acids. The protocol was immunoSEQ multiplex PCR, while the TCRdb copy is restricted to in-frame clones and leaves out a portion. The data hold about 85,000 clones, with over 75% observed a single time. J is TRBJ2-7 and V is TRBV28; possible D gene TRBD1, 5 bases. This clonotype was sampled from a man in his sixties with urothelial cancer. The sample consisted of PBMCs, taken around atezolizumab (anti-PD-L1) treatment. CDR3 amino acids: CASSFPQGWSYEQYF. In DNA, the CDR3 is TGTGCCAGCAGTTTTCCGCAGGGATGGTCCTACGAGCAGTACTTC.